Listed here are 8 T cell receptor beta chains from one sample, sequenced in a study of T cell responses to AZD1222 COVID-19 vaccine. Only in-frame clones appear in the TCRdb table, and some are missing; sequencing was by immunoSEQ multiplex PCR. Found here are roughly 130,000 clones, 86% of them singletons; the top ten hold approximately 12%. Source: peripheral blood, taken on day 0 of AZD1222 vaccination. These TCRs come from an adult in good health.

V and J are TRBV28 and TRBJ1-4; D remains unclear. Trimming took off 6 bases at V and 4 bases at J, with 9 bases between the two ends. Germline V gene sequence: CDR1 MDHEN, CDR2 SYDVKM. This CDR3 has 13 residues. CDR3 sequence (DNA): TGTGCCAGCAGATGGGGAGGTAATGAAAAACTGTTTTTT. Protein sequence: CASRWGGNEKLFF.

The chain carries TRBV3-1 (or the pseudogene TRBV3-2) and TRBJ1-6, with 8 bases identical to TRBD1. Germline V lookup: CDR1 LGHDT, CDR2 YNNKEL (reference sequence). Trimming took 3 bases from V and 10 from J; bases not matched to a gene: 5. The CDR3 contains 14 residues. DNA of the CDR3: TGTGCCAGCAGCCAGGGGACAGGCGGCTCACCCCTCCACTTT. Encoded protein: CASSQGTGGSPLHF.

This rearrangement joins TRBV4-1 to TRBJ1-2; no clear D. The CDR3 runs 16 residues. Germline loops: CDR1 MGHRA, CDR2 YSYEKL. The V end was cut by 0 bases, the J end by 3 bases, with 14 bases between. Here the CDR3 reads CASSQEVRVRDYGYTF. Here the CDR3 DNA reads TGCGCCAGCAGCCAAGAGGTTAGGGTAAGAGACTATGGCTACACCTTC.

This clone was observed once. V usage is TRBV9 and J usage is TRBJ1-3; D unclear. The CDR3 consists of 16 residues. CDR1 is SGDLS, CDR2 YYNGEE, per germline. The V and J ends lost 0 bases and 0 bases respectively, with 10 bases between them. DNA of the CDR3: TGTGCCAGCAGCGTAGGCGGTCGGTACTCTGGAAACACCATATATTTT. Its translation: CASSVGGRYSGNTIYF.

V is TRBV9 and J is TRBJ1-2; tentatively, D is TRBD1 (6 bases). The CDR3 loop spans 17 amino acids. Trimming stripped 0 bases from V and 4 bases from J, with 19 bases between. Germline V CDR1 and CDR2: SGDLS, YYNGEE. CDR3: CASSVEGVGNRLYGYTF. The CDR3 region has the DNA TGTGCCAGCAGCGTAGAGGGGGTCGGCAACCGACTCTATGGCTACACCTTC. The variable domain in full, with the rest retrieved from reference TRBV9 and TRBJ1-2, is DSGVTQTPKHLITATGQRVTLRCSPRSGDLSVYWYQQSLDQGLQFLIQYYNGEERAKGNILERFSAQQFPDLHSELNLSSLELGDSALYFCASSVEGVGNRLYGYTFGSGTRLTVV.

The chain has TRBV3-1 (or the pseudogene TRBV3-2) and TRBJ2-7, with D possibly being TRBD2 (6 bases). V was trimmed by 4 bases and J by 4 bases, leaving 11 bases between them. Germline CDR1 reads LGHDT; CDR2 reads YNNKEL (reference sequence). The CDR3 spans 13 residues. CDR3 coding DNA: TGTGCCAGCAGCCGAGCCGGAGGGTACGAGCAGTACTTC. Translated: CASSRAGGYEQYF.

The chain carries TRBV19 and TRBJ1-1; D not certain. There are 12 residues in the CDR3. With 5 bases removed from V and 1 base from J, the gap between germline ends came to 5 bases. CDR1 and CDR2 (germline): LNHDA, SQIVND (reference sequence). CDR3 sequence reads: CASSYRNTEAFF. Here the CDR3 DNA reads TGTGCCAGTAGTTACCGGAACACTGAAGCTTTCTTT. Filled out from reference TRBV19 and TRBJ1-1, the complete variable domain reads DGGITQSPKYLFRKEGQNVTLSCEQNLNHDAMYWYRQDPGQGLRLIYYSQIVNDFQKGDIAEGYSVSREKKESFPLTVTSAQKNPTAFYLCASSYRNTEAFFGQGTRLTVV.

DNA of the CDR3: TGTGCCTGGGACAAACGGGGAGGCGGCCAGCCCCAGCATTTT. It is translated as CAWDKRGGGQPQHF. V gene TRBV30 combines with J gene TRBJ1-5; D is ambiguous. Trimming removed 5 bases at V and 7 bases at J, with 18 bases between. Germline V gene lookup returns CDR1 GTSNPN and CDR2 SVGIG (reference sequence). The CDR3 extends over 14 amino acids.